This T cell receptor beta chain is drawn from a study of T cell responses to AZD1222 COVID-19 vaccine. Sequencing was performed with immunoSEQ multiplex PCR; in TCRdb, only in-frame clones are kept and a portion is missing. The repertoire includes around 220,000 clones, about 95% of them detected once, and over 1.5% sits in the top ten. Trimming removed 5 bases from V and 3 bases from J, with 16 bases in between. The CDR3 is made up of 15 amino acids. CDR1 is SEHNR, CDR2 FQNEAQ, per germline (reference sequence). Study-wide points: Seropositive status at baseline applied to only six AZD1222 recipients.

As to this clone: What it binds is unknown.

The specimen comprised peripheral blood, sampled 28 days after the second dose of the MenACWY control vaccine. The V and J genes are TRBV7-9 and TRBJ1-2, with D possibly TRBD1 on 6 matching bases. The clonotype comes from an adult who received the MenACWY meningococcal vaccine as a control. DNA for the CDR3: TGTGCCAGCAGCCTAGGGGGTGGAAGAGACTATGGCTACACCTTC. Amino acid sequence: CASSLGGGRDYGYTF.